The rows below give T cell receptor beta chains drawn from one sample of a study of long-term antiretroviral therapy in people with HIV. This table comes from immunoSEQ multiplex PCR, and its TCRdb copy is limited to in-frame clones, with some not included. The top ten hold 15% to 25% of the sample, which has approximately 12,000 clones, 75% to 90% seen once. Specimen: unsorted PBMCs, collected 0.2 years before starting antiretroviral therapy. These receptors were obtained from a woman in her thirties or forties with HIV. The CDR3 runs from the conserved cysteine through the conserved F or W. A D gene is named only where the DNA matches it firmly. For some rows the clone size is stated as once, few or many, or as a class when expanded; others skip it.

>TRBD2|TRBV10-2|.|TRBJ2-1
CASSAAGGRNEQFF
TGCGCCAGCAGTGCAGCGGGGGGGAGGAATGAGCAGTTCTTC
>.|TRBV4-1|.|TRBJ1-5
CASSQDPGFPKPQHF
TGCGCCAGCAGCCAAGATCCAGGATTTCCAAAGCCCCAGCATTTT
>.|TRBV4-3|.|TRBJ2-6
CASSQPHGGSGANVLTF
TGCGCCAGCAGCCAGCCCCACGGTGGCTCTGGGGCCAACGTCCTGACTTTC
>.|TRBV5-6|.|TRBJ2-7
CASSLGGSTYEQYF
TGTGCCAGCAGCTTGGGGGGGAGTACCTACGAGCAGTACTTC
>.|TRBV7-8|.|TRBJ2-7
CASSLVSSREQYF
TGTGCCAGCAGCTTAGTGTCTTCGAGAGAGCAGTACTTC
>.|TRBV18|.|TRBJ1-1
CASSPRLSDTEAFF
TGTGCCAGCTCACCTCGCCTGTCGGACACTGAAGCTTTCTTT
>TRBD1|TRBV5-6|.|TRBJ1-1
CASIPNAGGMNTEAFF
TGTGCCAGCATTCCTAACGCAGGGGGCATGAACACTGAAGCTTTCTTT
>TRBD2|TRBV19|.|TRBJ2-3
CASSMWGGGAEAQYF
TGTGCCAGTAGTATGTGGGGCGGGGGGGCTGAGGCGCAGTATTTT
>TRBD2|TRBV7-2|.|TRBJ2-3
CASSLVMRGGTDTQYF
TGTGCCAGCAGCTTAGTTATGCGGGGGGGCACAGATACGCAGTATTTT
>.|TRBV4-1|.|TRBJ2-5
CASSPRTEETQYF
TGCGCCAGCAGCCCGCGGACAGAAGAGACCCAGTACTTC
>TRBD1|TRBV2|.|TRBJ1-5
CASSVTGTGGQPQHF
TGTGCCAGCAGCGTAACCGGGACAGGGGGACAGCCCCAGCATTTT
>.|TRBV19|once|TRBJ1-1
CASSINLNGNTEAFF
TGTGCCAGTAGTATAAATTTAAACGGCAACACTGAAGCTTTCTTT
>TRBD2|TRBV7-2|.|TRBJ2-3
CASSHRTSGGALRTDTQYF
TGTGCCAGCAGCCATAGGACTAGCGGGGGGGCATTAAGAACAGATACGCAGTATTTT
>TRBD2|TRBV5-1|.|TRBJ2-1
CASSLAGVAGGNHYNEQFF
TGCGCCAGCAGCTTGGCGGGGGTAGCGGGGGGAAACCACTACAATGAGCAGTTCTTC
>.|TRBV5-4|.|TRBJ2-1
CASSYGTAYNNEQFF
TGTGCCAGCAGCTACGGGACGGCGTATAACAATGAGCAGTTCTTC
>TRBD2|TRBV5-4|.|TRBJ2-5
CASSLAGGPWETQYF
TGTGCCAGCAGCTTGGCGGGGGGGCCGTGGGAGACCCAGTACTTC
>TRBD1|TRBV5-4|.|TRBJ2-7
CASSPRTGGEQYF
TGTGCCAGCAGCCCTCGGACAGGGGGCGAGCAGTACTTC
>.|TRBV4-3|medium-sized|TRBJ1-1
CASSQDTGTPRGEAFF
TGCGCCAGCAGCCAGGACACCGGGACACCCAGGGGTGAAGCTTTCTTT
>.|TRBV10-3|few|TRBJ2-7
CAISPSYEQYF
TGTGCCATCAGCCCCTCGTACGAGCAGTACTTC
>.|TRBV14|.|TRBJ1-2
CASSHAQKGPHGYTF
TGTGCCAGCAGCCACGCGCAAAAAGGGCCACATGGCTACACCTTC
>.|TRBV30|.|TRBJ1-2
CAWRGGARGYTF
TGTGCCTGGAGAGGAGGGGCTAGGGGCTACACCTTC
>.|TRBV7-2|.|TRBJ2-5
CASSLDAGVVETQYF
TGTGCCAGCAGCTTAGATGCAGGGGTTGTGGAGACCCAGTACTTC
>.|TRBV6-5|.|TRBJ1-4
CASSYDHTSGEKLFF
TGTGCCAGCAGTTACGATCACACTAGTGGGGAAAAACTGTTTTTT
>.|TRBV25-1|.|TRBJ1-2
CASSPLGSGYTF
TGTGCCAGCAGTCCCCTAGGGTCTGGCTACACCTTC
>.|TRBV2|.|TRBJ1-2
CASSDRGRSGYTF
TGTGCCAGCAGTGATCGAGGTCGGAGTGGCTACACCTTC
>.|TRBV7-9|few|TRBJ2-2
CASTRGGAVTGELFF
TGTGCCTCCACAAGGGGGGGCGCGGTCACCGGGGAGCTGTTTTTT
>.|TRBV10-3|.|TRBJ1-2
CAISESSDRGDGYTF
TGTGCCATCAGTGAGTCCTCGGACAGAGGGGATGGCTACACCTTC
>.|TRBV10-3|.|TRBJ2-2
CAMAGTGELFF
TGTGCCATGGCAGGAACCGGGGAGCTGTTTTTT
>.|TRBV9|.|TRBJ2-6
CASGLPGQAGANVLTF
TGTGCCAGCGGACTCCCGGGGCAGGCTGGGGCCAACGTCCTGACTTTC
>TRBD2|TRBV5-1|.|TRBJ2-1
CASSLARGGTWNEQFF
TGCGCCAGCAGCTTGGCGCGGGGGGGCACCTGGAATGAGCAGTTCTTC
>.|TRBV7-3|.|TRBJ2-7
CASSSLPGYEQYF
TGTGCCAGCAGCTCGCTTCCGGGCTACGAGCAGTACTTC
>TRBD1|TRBV5-1|.|TRBJ2-5
CASSSGQVQETQYF
TGCGCCAGCAGCTCGGGACAGGTGCAAGAGACCCAGTACTTC
>.|TRBV30|.|TRBJ1-2
CAWSPGTGGVYGYTF
TGTGCCTGGAGTCCTGGTACCGGGGGAGTCTATGGCTACACCTTC
>TRBD1|TRBV19|once|TRBJ1-1
CASSVGQVGTEAFF
TGTGCCAGTAGTGTGGGACAGGTTGGCACTGAAGCTTTCTTT
>TRBD1|TRBV27|once|TRBJ1-1
CASSTRTGGLNTEAFF
TGTGCCAGCAGTACCCGGACAGGGGGTCTGAACACTGAAGCTTTCTTT
>.|TRBV7-9|.|TRBJ2-1
CASSLALGTSSGGEQFF
TGTGCCAGCAGCTTAGCGTTAGGGACTTCCTCCGGGGGTGAGCAGTTCTTC
>.|TRBV7-9|.|TRBJ2-1
CASSLAGSYNEQFF
TGTGCCAGCAGCTTAGCGGGGAGCTACAATGAGCAGTTCTTC
>.|TRBV5-4|.|TRBJ1-2
CASSLANLYGYTF
TGTGCCAGCAGCTTGGCGAATTTATATGGCTACACCTTC
>TRBD2|TRBV9|.|TRBJ2-3
CASSVSTSGGAVSDTQYF
TGTGCCAGCAGCGTATCGACTAGCGGGGGGGCTGTCTCAGATACGCAGTATTTT
>.|TRBV11-2|once|TRBJ1-1
CASSLDERLVEAFF
TGTGCCAGCAGCTTAGATGAAAGGTTGGTTGAAGCTTTCTTT
>TRBD2|TRBV30|.|TRBJ2-3
CAYRGGPSTDTQYF
TGTGCCTACCGGGGGGGTCCTAGCACAGATACGCAGTATTTT
>.|TRBV7-2|once|TRBJ2-5
CASSIGTTGETQYF
TGTGCCAGCAGCATCGGGACAACCGGTGAGACCCAGTACTTC
>.|TRBV6-5|.|TRBJ2-5
CASSYLTAQETQYF
TGTGCCAGCAGTTACTTAACAGCTCAAGAGACCCAGTACTTC
>.|TRBV10-3|once|TRBJ1-2
CATRVEGFLGYTF
TGTGCCACCAGGGTTGAGGGATTCCTTGGCTACACCTTC
>TRBD1|TRBV5-4|.|TRBJ1-1
CASSYGQGVTNTEAFF
TGTGCCAGCAGCTACGGACAGGGGGTCACGAACACTGAAGCTTTCTTT
>TRBD2|TRBV7-9|.|TRBJ2-1
CASSLGPGGPPSTEQFF
TGTGCCAGCAGCTTAGGGCCGGGGGGGCCTCCTAGTACTGAGCAGTTCTTC
>.|TRBV5-6|.|TRBJ2-7
CASSAPLGYEQYF
TGTGCCAGCAGCGCACCTTTAGGCTACGAGCAGTACTTC
>TRBD2|TRBV4-1|.|TRBJ2-1
CASSQDPSGGGNEQFF
TGCGCCAGCAGCCAAGACCCTAGCGGGGGGGGCAATGAGCAGTTCTTC
>.|TRBV10-2|.|TRBJ1-5
CASSDRSYDQPQHF
TGCGCCAGCAGTGACAGGTCCTACGATCAGCCCCAGCATTTT
>TRBD1|TRBV4-1|once|TRBJ2-7
CASSLRTGAIYEQYF
TGCGCCAGCAGCCTGCGGACAGGGGCCATATACGAGCAGTACTTC
>TRBD1|TRBV25-1|.|TRBJ2-6
CATSGGGANVLTF
TGTGCCACCTCAGGGGGTGGGGCCAACGTCCTGACTTTC
>.|TRBV9|.|TRBJ1-1
CASSVEPNTEAFF
TGTGCCAGCAGCGTTGAACCGAACACTGAAGCTTTCTTT
>.|TRBV2|.|TRBJ1-4
CASSEQGTNNEKLFF
TGTGCCAGCAGTGAACAGGGGACAAATAATGAAAAACTGTTTTTT
>TRBD2|TRBV7-2|.|TRBJ2-5
CASSLELATETQYF
TGTGCCAGCAGCCTCGAACTAGCGACAGAGACCCAGTACTTC
>.|TRBV4-3|.|TRBJ2-2
CASSQASVLNTGELFF
TGCGCCAGCAGCCAAGCATCGGTCCTGAACACCGGGGAGCTGTTTTTT